These T cell receptor beta chains were read from a single sample in a study of shared clonotypes between healthy human individuals. TCRdb's table, derived via immunoSEQ multiplex PCR, lists solely in-frame clones and lacks some. In the table there are 530,000 or so clones, about 75% of which are singletons. Sequenced material: PBMCs. The receptors derive from a woman between 35 and 50 years old in good health. Some clones in this sample may be carry-over from other donors' samples. Both conserved end residues are part of each CDR3. The order of the fields is V gene, J gene, CDR3 protein.

v_gene: TRBV7-2; j_gene: TRBJ2-5; CDR3aa: CASSLVGLAETQYF
v_gene: TRBV10-3; j_gene: TRBJ1-5; CDR3aa: CAISNPGWGDQPQHF
v_gene: TRBV15; j_gene: TRBJ2-5; CDR3aa: CATSTRTRETQYF
v_gene: TRBV30; j_gene: TRBJ1-6; CDR3aa: CAWRTGLDSPLHF
v_gene: TRBV7-9; j_gene: TRBJ2-4; CDR3aa: CASSQAGQLAKNIQYF
v_gene: TRBV2; j_gene: TRBJ2-3; CDR3aa: CASSEPAAPGSTDTQYF
v_gene: TRBV30; j_gene: TRBJ2-1; CDR3aa: CAKKTGHNEQFF
v_gene: TRBV15; j_gene: TRBJ1-2; CDR3aa: CATSRDGGVKNYGYTF
v_gene: TRBV7-3; j_gene: TRBJ2-7; CDR3aa: CASSGLAGGLYFYEQYF
v_gene: TRBV7-9; j_gene: TRBJ2-1; CDR3aa: CASSPDRWAYNEQFF
v_gene: TRBV14; j_gene: TRBJ2-7; CDR3aa: CASSLQGTIYEQYF
v_gene: TRBV6-5; j_gene: TRBJ1-1; CDR3aa: CASSYRGSAEAFF
v_gene: TRBV28; j_gene: TRBJ2-7; CDR3aa: CASSLGGSWQYF
v_gene: TRBV6-5; j_gene: TRBJ1-4; CDR3aa: CASSYSGLGEKLFF
v_gene: TRBV2; j_gene: TRBJ2-1; CDR3aa: CASSRLAGFDEQFF
v_gene: TRBV7-2; j_gene: TRBJ2-7; CDR3aa: CASSARGGVVLYEQYF
v_gene: TRBV28; j_gene: TRBJ2-1; CDR3aa: CASSVPGRVLGQFF
v_gene: TRBV18; j_gene: TRBJ1-1; CDR3aa: CASSWVAREGTEAFF
v_gene: TRBV5-1; j_gene: TRBJ2-5; CDR3aa: CASSASGKETQYF
v_gene: TRBV5-6; j_gene: TRBJ1-4; CDR3aa: CASSTDRGIREKLFF
v_gene: TRBV14; j_gene: TRBJ2-7; CDR3aa: CASSQNAGATFYEQYF
v_gene: TRBV28; j_gene: TRBJ2-7; CDR3aa: CASSFSLAGVREQYF
v_gene: TRBV5-1; j_gene: TRBJ2-5; CDR3aa: CASSDKETQYF
v_gene: TRBV11-3; j_gene: TRBJ2-1; CDR3aa: CASSLGAGGNNEQFF
v_gene: TRBV7-8; j_gene: TRBJ2-1; CDR3aa: CASSLDTGVRRGPYNEQFF